This entry lists 12 T cell receptor beta chains sequenced from one sample in a study of prognosis after radiotherapy for stage I lung cancer. The authors amplified TCR beta CDR3 from genomic DNA using two-round multiplex PCR. The first PCR round targeted every TRBV and TRBJ gene with specific primers. TCRdb used MiXCR to reprocess the multiplex PCR reads, holding one entry per CDR3 protein. Of around 21,000 distinct CDR3 sequences detected, roughly 41% appear once; the ten largest clones hold 25% to 40%. The sample in question was PBMCs, obtained before or after stereotactic body radiation therapy (not recorded which). The receptors derive from a donor aged 50 or older with non-small cell lung cancer.

This clonotype was counted many times. The V and J genes are TRBV9 and TRBJ2-3; perhaps TRBD1 as D (6 bases). CDR1 is SGDLS, CDR2 YYNGEE, per germline. The CDR3 spans 14 residues. V gave up 4 bases and J gave up 4 bases, with 13 bases separating them. DNA of the CDR3: TGTGCCAGCAGCAAACAGGGTTTCGCAGATACGCAGTATTTT. It yields the protein CASSKQGFADTQYF.

The chain combines TRBV2 with TRBJ2-5; D is ambiguous. The V end was cut by 5 bases, the J end by 5 bases, with 12 bases between. CDR3 length equals 13 residues. Germline CDR1 is SNHLY and CDR2 is FYNNEI. Here the CDR3 DNA reads TGTGCCAGCAGTCGAAACAAAAGGGAGACCCAGTACTTC. Translated, it gives CASSRNKRETQYF.

This sequence joins TRBV6-1 and TRBJ2-2; D not resolved. The CDR3 runs 16 residues. The germline gives CDR1 MNHNS, CDR2 SASEGT. V dropped 7 bases and J dropped 5 bases, with 20 bases sitting between them. This CDR3 is CASTTNPPQGTGELFF. DNA for the CDR3: TGTGCCAGCACTACAAATCCCCCTCAAGGTACCGGGGAGCTGTTTTTT.

Comment on this clonotype: A much larger clone lies a single base off, so this may be a read error. The V call is TRBV18, the J call TRBJ2-7; unclear D gene. V shed 5 bases and J shed 3 bases, with 5 bases lying between them. This CDR3 region has 11 residues. Germline CDR1 is KGHSH and CDR2 is LQKENI. The CDR3 nucleotides read TGTGCCAGCTCAAAGAACTACGAGCAGTACTTC. Residues: CASSKNYEQYF.

This clonotype has a count of ten or more. J is TRBJ1-1 and V is TRBV6-2 or TRBV6-3; 7 nucleotides agree with TRBD1. Germline V gives CDR1 MNHEY, CDR2 SVGEGT. The length of the CDR3 is 16 residues. The V gene end was trimmed by 4 bases and the J gene end by 1 base; junction bases not matched to a gene: 9. CDR3 coding DNA: TGTGCCAGCAGTTTCGACCCAGGACAGGAGAACACTGAAGCTTTCTTT. Translation: CASSFDPGQENTEAFF.

This clonotype was counted many times. The rearrangement uses TRBV5-6 and TRBJ2-2; D is perhaps TRBD2 (6 bases). Trimming removed 2 bases at V and 6 bases at J, with 11 bases between. The CDR3 has 14 amino acids. Germline V CDR1 and CDR2: SGHDT, YYEEEE. CDR3 amino acids: CASSFGTYPGELFF. The CDR3 coding sequence is TGTGCCAGCAGCTTCGGGACTTATCCCGGGGAGCTGTTTTTT.

The J gene is TRBJ2-1, the V gene TRBV6-2 or TRBV6-3; 8 nucleotides agree with TRBD1. This CDR3 region has 17 residues. Germline loops: CDR1 MNHEY, CDR2 SVGEGT. The CDR3 loop reads CSTNLGQVLPKCNEQFF. For the CDR3, the DNA is TGTTCCACCAACTTGGGACAGGTCCTTCCCAAGTGTAATGAGCAGTTCTTC.

As regards this clonotype: A far larger clone is one nucleotide away, so this likely arose from a read error. The CDR3 nucleotides read TGTGCCAGCATTTACTACGGGAACTACAATGAGCAGTTCTTC. It encodes CASIYYGNYNEQFF. The V gene is TRBV6-1, the J gene TRBJ2-1; D may be TRBD2 (5 bases). The germline V gene has CDR1 MNHNS and CDR2 SASEGT. The CDR3 sequence is 14 residues long. Trimming took off 7 bases at V and 3 bases at J, with 13 bases between the two ends.

This clonotype showed up many times. The gene calls are TRBV19 and TRBJ2-3, with TRBD2 identical over 15 bases. CDR3 length: 17 amino acids. Germline V CDR1 and CDR2: LNHDA, SQIVND (reference sequence). V lost 5 bases and J lost 5; bases outside the gene matches: 8. The CDR3 region is CASSSRTSGRAKDTQYF. CDR3 DNA: TGTGCCAGTAGTTCCCGGACTAGCGGGAGGGCCAAAGATACGCAGTATTTT.

This clonotype has just a few counts. This sequence may be a read error, since a much larger clone differs from it by one base. J is TRBJ2-3 and V is TRBV10-3; D is tentatively TRBD1 or TRBD2 (7 bases each). Trimming shortened V by 2 bases and J by 3 bases, and 12 bases separated the two germline ends. The CDR3 loop spans 15 amino acids. CDR1 is ENHRY and CDR2 is SYGVKD in the germline V gene. The CDR3 reads CAISESQGGTDTQYF. CDR3 bases: TGTGCCATCAGTGAGAGTCAGGGGGGGACAGATACGCAGTATTTT.

There are many counts of this clonotype. The CDR3 bases are TGTGCCAGCAGCCCGAACAGGATTAACACTGAAGCTTTCTTT. This encodes CASSPNRINTEAFF. The chain joins TRBV3-1 to TRBJ1-1, with D perhaps TRBD1 (5 bases). This CDR3 is 14 amino acids long. Germline V gene lookup returns CDR1 LGHDT and CDR2 YNNKEL (reference sequence). Trimming took off 4 bases at V and 2 bases at J, with 11 bases between the two ends.

This clonotype has a count of ten or more. This chain uses TRBV6-2 or TRBV6-3 with TRBJ2-2; D is uncertain. The germline V gene has CDR1 MNHEY and CDR2 SVGEGT. V was pared by 6 bases and J by 7 bases, with 12 bases between. The CDR3 is 13 amino acids. The CDR3 reads CASRGSVNGELFF. Written as DNA, the CDR3 is TGTGCCAGCAGGGGAAGTGTAAACGGGGAGCTGTTTTTT.